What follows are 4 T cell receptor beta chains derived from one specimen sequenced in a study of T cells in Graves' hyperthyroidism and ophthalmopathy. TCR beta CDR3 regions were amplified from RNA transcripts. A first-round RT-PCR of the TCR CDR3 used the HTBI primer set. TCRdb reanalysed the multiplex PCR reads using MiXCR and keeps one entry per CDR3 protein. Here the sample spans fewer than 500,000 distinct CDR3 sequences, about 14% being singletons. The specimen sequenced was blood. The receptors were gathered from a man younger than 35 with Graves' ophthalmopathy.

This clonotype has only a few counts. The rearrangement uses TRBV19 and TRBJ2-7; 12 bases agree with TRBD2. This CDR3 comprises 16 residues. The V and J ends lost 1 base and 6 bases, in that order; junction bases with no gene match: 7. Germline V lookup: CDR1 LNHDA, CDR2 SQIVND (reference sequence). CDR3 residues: CASSIVASGGAPEQYF. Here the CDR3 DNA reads TGTGCCAGTAGTATAGTGGCTAGCGGGGGGGCCCCCGAGCAGTACTTC.

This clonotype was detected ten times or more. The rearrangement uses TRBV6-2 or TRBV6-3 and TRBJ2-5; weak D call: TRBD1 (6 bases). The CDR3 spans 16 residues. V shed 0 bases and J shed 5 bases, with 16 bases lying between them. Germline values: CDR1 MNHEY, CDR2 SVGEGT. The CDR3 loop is CASSYSRTGNGETQYF. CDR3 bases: TGTGCCAGCAGTTACTCGAGAACAGGGAATGGGGAGACCCAGTACTTC.

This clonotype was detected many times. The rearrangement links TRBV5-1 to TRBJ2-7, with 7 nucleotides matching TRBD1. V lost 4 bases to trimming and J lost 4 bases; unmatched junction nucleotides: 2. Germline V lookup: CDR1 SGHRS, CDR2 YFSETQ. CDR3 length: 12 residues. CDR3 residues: CASSMTGYEQYF. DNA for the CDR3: TGCGCCAGCAGCATGACAGGGTACGAGCAGTACTTC.

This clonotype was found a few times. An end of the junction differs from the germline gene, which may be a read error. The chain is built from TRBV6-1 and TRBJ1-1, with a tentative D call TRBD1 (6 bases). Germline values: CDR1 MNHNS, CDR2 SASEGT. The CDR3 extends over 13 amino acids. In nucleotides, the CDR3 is TGTGCCAGCAGCCTAGGGGGAGCCACTGAAACTTTCTTT. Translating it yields CASSLGGATETFF.